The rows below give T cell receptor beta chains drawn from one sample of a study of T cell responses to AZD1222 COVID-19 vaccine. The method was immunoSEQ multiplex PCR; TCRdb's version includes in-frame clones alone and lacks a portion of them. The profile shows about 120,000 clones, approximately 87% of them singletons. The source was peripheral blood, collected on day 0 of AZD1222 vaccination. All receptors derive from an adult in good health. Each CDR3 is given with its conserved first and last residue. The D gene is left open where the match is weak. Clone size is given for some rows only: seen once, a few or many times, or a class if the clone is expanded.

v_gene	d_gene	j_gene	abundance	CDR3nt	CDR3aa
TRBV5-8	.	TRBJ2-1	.	TGTGCCAGCAGCCTCAGAGGGCAATCCTACAATGAGCAGTTCTTC	CASSLRGQSYNEQFF
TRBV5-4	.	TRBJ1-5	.	TGTGCCAGCAGCCAGGAAAGGGAGGGGCAGCCCCAGCATTTT	CASSQEREGQPQHF
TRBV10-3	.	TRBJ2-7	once	TGTGCCATCAGTGGGACAGAAGATTCTAACGAGCAGTACTTC	CAISGTEDSNEQYF
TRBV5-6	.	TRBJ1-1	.	TGTGTCAGCAGCTGGGCCGGGACGGCAAACACTGAAGCTTTCTTT	CVSSWAGTANTEAFF
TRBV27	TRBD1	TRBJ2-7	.	TGTGCCAGCAGTTCCGGACCGACAGGGGTGGGTTACGAGCAGTACTTC	CASSSGPTGVGYEQYF
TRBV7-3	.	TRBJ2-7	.	TGTGCCAGCAGCTCCGGGACAATGGGCGAGCAGTACTTC	CASSSGTMGEQYF
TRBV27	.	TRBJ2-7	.	TGTGCCAGCAGTTTTGATGGTCCCCTGAGTGAGCAGTACTTC	CASSFDGPLSEQYF
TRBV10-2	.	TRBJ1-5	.	TGCGCCAGCAGTGAGCCCGGGCAGCCCCAGCATTTT	CASSEPGQPQHF
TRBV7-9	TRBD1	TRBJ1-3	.	TGTGCCAGCAGCACCAGGACAGGGTATGGAAACACCATATATTTT	CASSTRTGYGNTIYF
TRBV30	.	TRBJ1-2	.	TGTGCCTGGAGTCCCCTTTATGGCTACACCTTC	CAWSPLYGYTF
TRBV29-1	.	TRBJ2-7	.	TGCAGCGTTGATATCGGAGGGAGGGAGCAGTACTTC	CSVDIGGREQYF
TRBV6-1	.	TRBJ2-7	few	TGTGCCAGCAGTGAAACAGGGAGTTCCCTCTACGAGCAGTACTTC	CASSETGSSLYEQYF
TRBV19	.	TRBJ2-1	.	TGTGCCAGTAGTATCCGGGGTCCATTCCACAATGAGCAGTTCTTC	CASSIRGPFHNEQFF
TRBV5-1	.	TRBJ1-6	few	TGCGCCAGCACGGACAGACCCCTCTCACCCCTCCACTTT	CASTDRPLSPLHF
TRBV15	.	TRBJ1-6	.	TGTGCCACCAGCAGAGATCCAGGGATAGGGTCACCCCTCCACTTT	CATSRDPGIGSPLHF
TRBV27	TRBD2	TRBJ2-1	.	TGTGCCAGCAGTCGGACTAGCTCCTACAATGAGCAGTTCTTC	CASSRTSSYNEQFF
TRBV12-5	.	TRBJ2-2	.	TGTGCTAGTGGTTTGGCGATAACCGGGGAGCTGTTTTTT	CASGLAITGELFF
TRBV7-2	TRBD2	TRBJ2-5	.	TGTGCCAGCAGCGTCCTAGCGGGAGCCCTCCAAGAGACCCAGTACTTC	CASSVLAGALQETQYF
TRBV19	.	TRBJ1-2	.	TGTGCCAGTAACCTCCCAGGGCCCGCTAACTATGGCTACACCTTC	CASNLPGPANYGYTF
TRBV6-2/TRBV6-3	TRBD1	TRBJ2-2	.	TGTGCCAGCAGTTATGAAAAAGGACAGGGGAACACCGGGGAGCTGTTTTTT	CASSYEKGQGNTGELFF
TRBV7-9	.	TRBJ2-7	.	TGTGCCAGCAGCTTACCCCCCGCCTACGAGCAGTACTTC	CASSLPPAYEQYF
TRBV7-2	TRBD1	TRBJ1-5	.	TGTGCCAGCAGCTTCGGGACAGCCACTAATCAGCCCCAGCATTTT	CASSFGTATNQPQHF
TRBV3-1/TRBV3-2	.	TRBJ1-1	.	TGTGCCAGCAGCCAATTGGCAGGGGACACTGAAGCTTTCTTT	CASSQLAGDTEAFF
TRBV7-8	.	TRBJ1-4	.	TGTGCCAGCAGCTTAGGACAGAATGAAAAACTGTTTTTT	CASSLGQNEKLFF
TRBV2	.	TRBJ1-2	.	TGTGCCAGCAGTGAAGAAGGGGTAGGCTACACCTTC	CASSEEGVGYTF
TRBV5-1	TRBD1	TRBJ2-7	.	TGCGCCAGCAGTGGAACCAGACAGGGTGGGTACGAGCAGTACTTC	CASSGTRQGGYEQYF
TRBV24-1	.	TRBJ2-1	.	TGTGCCACCAGCTCAGGCCAATACAATGAGCAGTTCTTC	CATSSGQYNEQFF
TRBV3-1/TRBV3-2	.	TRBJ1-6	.	TGTGCCAGCAGCCAAGGGTACAGGTATGATTCACCCCTCCACTTT	CASSQGYRYDSPLHF
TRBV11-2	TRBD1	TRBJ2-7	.	TGTGCCAGCAGCTTAGATAGGACAGGGGGAGGCGAGCAGTACTTC	CASSLDRTGGGEQYF
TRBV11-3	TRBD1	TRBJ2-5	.	TGTGCCAGCAGTTCGCAATCGGCAGGGGGCTTCGAGACCCAGTACTTC	CASSSQSAGGFETQYF
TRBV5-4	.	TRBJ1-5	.	TGTGCCAGCAGCCTCGACGGATTTAATCAGCCCCAGCATTTT	CASSLDGFNQPQHF
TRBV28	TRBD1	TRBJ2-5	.	TGTGCCAGCAGTTTCCTGGGACAGACAAGGGAGACCCAGTACTTC	CASSFLGQTRETQYF
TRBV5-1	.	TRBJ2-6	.	TGCGCCAGCAGCCCCTTGGACGGCGATACGAGCTCTGGGGCCAACGTCCTGACTTTC	CASSPLDGDTSSGANVLTF
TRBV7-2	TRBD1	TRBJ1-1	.	TGTGCCAGCAGCAGAGACAGGGGTGTCAGTGAAGCTTTCTTT	CASSRDRGVSEAFF
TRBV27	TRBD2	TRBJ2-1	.	TGTGCCAGCAGTTTTAACTGGGCGGGAGGGAATGAGCAGTTCTTC	CASSFNWAGGNEQFF
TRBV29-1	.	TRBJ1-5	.	TGCAGCGTTGGGTCAGGGATTAATCAGCCCCAGCATTTT	CSVGSGINQPQHF
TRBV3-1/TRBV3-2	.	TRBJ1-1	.	TGTGCCAGCAGCCAATTCCGGGACGGACCTGAAGCTTTCTTT	CASSQFRDGPEAFF
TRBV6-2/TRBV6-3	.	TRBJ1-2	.	TGTGCCAGCAGTTACAACAGGGCCTATGGCTACACCTTC	CASSYNRAYGYTF
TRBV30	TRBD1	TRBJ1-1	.	TGTGCCTGGGGGGACAGAAACACTGAAGCTTTCTTT	CAWGDRNTEAFF
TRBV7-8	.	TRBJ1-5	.	TGTGCCAGCAGCTTAGGCGGCCAGGGAAATCAGCCCCAGCATTTT	CASSLGGQGNQPQHF
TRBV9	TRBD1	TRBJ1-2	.	TGTGCCAGCAGCGCCGACAGGGTTGGCTATGGCTACACCTTC	CASSADRVGYGYTF
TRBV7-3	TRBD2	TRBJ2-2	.	TGTGCCAGCAGCTTCACGGGGGGGCGAACCGGGGAGCTGTTTTTT	CASSFTGGRTGELFF
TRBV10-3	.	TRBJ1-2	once	TGTGCCATCAGCGCTCAAGACGGGCCGAACTATGGCTACACCTTC	CAISAQDGPNYGYTF
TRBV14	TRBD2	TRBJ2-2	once	TGTGCCAGCAGCCAAGGTCTAGCGGGGGCGTACACCGGGGAGCTGTTTTTT	CASSQGLAGAYTGELFF
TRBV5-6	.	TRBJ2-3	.	TGTGCCAGCAGCTCACCCGGGCTGACCGGATATACGCAGTATTTT	CASSSPGLTGYTQYF
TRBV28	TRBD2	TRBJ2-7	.	TGTGCCGGAAGTAGCGGGAGGTCCTACGAGCAGTACTTC	CAGSSGRSYEQYF
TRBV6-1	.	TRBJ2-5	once	TGTGCCAGCAGTGAAATAAGGGGCGGAGAGACCCAGTACTTC	CASSEIRGGETQYF
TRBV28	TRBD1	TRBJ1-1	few	TGTGCCAGCCTTCAGGGGGAGACGAACACTGAAGCTTTCTTT	CASLQGETNTEAFF
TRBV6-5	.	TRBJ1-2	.	TGTGCCAGCAGCAACTCGGGACTGTTTGGCTACACCTTC	CASSNSGLFGYTF
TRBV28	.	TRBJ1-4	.	TGTGCCAGCAGTCCTCCGGGCCGGAATGAAAAACTGTTTTTT	CASSPPGRNEKLFF
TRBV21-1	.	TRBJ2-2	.	TGTGCCAGCAGCGCCCGGGACAGGGGGGCGAACACCGGGGAGCTGTTTTTT	CASSARDRGANTGELFF